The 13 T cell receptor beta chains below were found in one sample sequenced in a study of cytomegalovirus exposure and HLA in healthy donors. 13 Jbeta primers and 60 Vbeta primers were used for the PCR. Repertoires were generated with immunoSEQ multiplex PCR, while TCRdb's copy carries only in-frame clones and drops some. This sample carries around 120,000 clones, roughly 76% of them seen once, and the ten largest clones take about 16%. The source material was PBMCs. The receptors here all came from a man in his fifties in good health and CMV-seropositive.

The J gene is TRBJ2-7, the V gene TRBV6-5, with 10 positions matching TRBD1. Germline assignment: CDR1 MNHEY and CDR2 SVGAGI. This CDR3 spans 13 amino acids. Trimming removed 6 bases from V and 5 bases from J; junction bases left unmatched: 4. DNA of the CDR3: TGTGCCAGCAGACCGACAGGGGGCAACGAGCAGTACTTC. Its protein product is CASRPTGGNEQYF.

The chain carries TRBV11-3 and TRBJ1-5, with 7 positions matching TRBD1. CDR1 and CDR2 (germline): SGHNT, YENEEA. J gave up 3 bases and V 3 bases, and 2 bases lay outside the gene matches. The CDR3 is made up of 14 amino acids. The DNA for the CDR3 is TGTGCCAGCAGCTTGACAGGGATCAATCAGCCCCAGCATTTT. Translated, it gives CASSLTGINQPQHF.

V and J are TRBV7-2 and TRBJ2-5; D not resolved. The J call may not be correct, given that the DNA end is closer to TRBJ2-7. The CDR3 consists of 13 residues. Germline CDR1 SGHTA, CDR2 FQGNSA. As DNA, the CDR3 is TGTGCCAGCAGCTTAGTGGCGGCCTACGAGCAGTACTTC. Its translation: CASSLVAAYEQYF.

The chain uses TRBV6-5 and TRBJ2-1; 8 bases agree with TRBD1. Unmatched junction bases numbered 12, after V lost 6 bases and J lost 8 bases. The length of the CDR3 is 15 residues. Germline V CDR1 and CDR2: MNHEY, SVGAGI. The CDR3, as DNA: TGTGCCAGCAGACTCACGGACAGGGTATTCGATGAGCAGTTCTTC. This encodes CASRLTDRVFDEQFF.

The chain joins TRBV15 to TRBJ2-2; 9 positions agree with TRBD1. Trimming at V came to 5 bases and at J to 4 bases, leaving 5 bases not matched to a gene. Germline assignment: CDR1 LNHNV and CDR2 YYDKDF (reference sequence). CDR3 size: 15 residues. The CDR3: CATSPGQGTTGELFF. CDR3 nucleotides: TGTGCCACCAGCCCCGGACAGGGGACCACCGGGGAGCTGTTTTTT.

The CDR3 DNA follows: TGTGCCAGCAGCGTAGAGAAGCTCGATACGCAGTATTTT. It translates to CASSVEKLDTQYF. The chain uses TRBV9 and TRBJ2-3; D not resolved. CDR3 length equals 13 residues. The V gene lost 0 bases and the J gene lost 6 bases, with 8 bases spanning the gap. CDR1 and CDR2 from the germline V gene are SGDLS and YYNGEE.

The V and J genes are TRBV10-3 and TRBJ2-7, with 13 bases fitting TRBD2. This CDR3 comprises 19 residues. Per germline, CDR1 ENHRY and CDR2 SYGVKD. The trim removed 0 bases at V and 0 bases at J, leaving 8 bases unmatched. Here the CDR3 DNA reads TGTGCCATCAGTGAGTCTGGGACTAGCGGGGCCGAGAGCTCCTACGAGCAGTACTTC. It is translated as CAISESGTSGAESSYEQYF.

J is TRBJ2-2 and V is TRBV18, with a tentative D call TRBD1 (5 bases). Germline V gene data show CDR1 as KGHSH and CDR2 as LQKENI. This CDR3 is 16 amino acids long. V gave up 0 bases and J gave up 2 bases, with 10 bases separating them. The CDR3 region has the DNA TGTGCCAGCTCACCACCGGGAAGGGGAAACACCGGGGAGCTGTTTTTT. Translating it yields CASSPPGRGNTGELFF.

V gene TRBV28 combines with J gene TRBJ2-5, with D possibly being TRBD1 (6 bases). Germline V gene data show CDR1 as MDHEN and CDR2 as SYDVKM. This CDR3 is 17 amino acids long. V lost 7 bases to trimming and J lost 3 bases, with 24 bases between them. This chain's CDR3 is CASTERGYRTTEETQYF. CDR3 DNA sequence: TGTGCCAGCACTGAAAGGGGGTATAGGACAACCGAAGAGACCCAGTACTTC.

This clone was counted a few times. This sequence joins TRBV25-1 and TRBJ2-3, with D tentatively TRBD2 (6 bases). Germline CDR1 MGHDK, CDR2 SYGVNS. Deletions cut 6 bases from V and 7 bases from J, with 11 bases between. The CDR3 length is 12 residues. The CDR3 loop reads CASSLSGYTQYF. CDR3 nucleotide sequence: TGTGCCAGCAGCCTTAGCGGCTATACGCAGTATTTT.

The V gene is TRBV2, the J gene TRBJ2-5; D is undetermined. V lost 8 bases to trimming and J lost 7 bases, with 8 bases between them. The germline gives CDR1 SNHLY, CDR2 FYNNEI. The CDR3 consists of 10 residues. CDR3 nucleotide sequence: TGTGCCAGCGGAGTCGCGACCCAGTACTTC. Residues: CASGVATQYF.

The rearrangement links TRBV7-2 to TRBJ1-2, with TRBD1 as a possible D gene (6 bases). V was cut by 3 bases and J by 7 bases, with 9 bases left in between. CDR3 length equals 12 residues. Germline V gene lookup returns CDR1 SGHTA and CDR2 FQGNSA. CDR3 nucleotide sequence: TGTGCCAGCAGCTTCGACAGGTTTGGCTACACCTTC. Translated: CASSFDRFGYTF.

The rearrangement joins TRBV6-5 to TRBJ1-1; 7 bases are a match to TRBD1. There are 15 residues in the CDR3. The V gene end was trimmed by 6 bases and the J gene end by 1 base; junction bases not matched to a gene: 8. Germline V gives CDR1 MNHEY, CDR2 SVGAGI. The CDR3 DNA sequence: TGTGCCAGCAGCCCAGACAGGGCCGGGAACACTGAAGCTTTCTTT. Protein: CASSPDRAGNTEAFF.